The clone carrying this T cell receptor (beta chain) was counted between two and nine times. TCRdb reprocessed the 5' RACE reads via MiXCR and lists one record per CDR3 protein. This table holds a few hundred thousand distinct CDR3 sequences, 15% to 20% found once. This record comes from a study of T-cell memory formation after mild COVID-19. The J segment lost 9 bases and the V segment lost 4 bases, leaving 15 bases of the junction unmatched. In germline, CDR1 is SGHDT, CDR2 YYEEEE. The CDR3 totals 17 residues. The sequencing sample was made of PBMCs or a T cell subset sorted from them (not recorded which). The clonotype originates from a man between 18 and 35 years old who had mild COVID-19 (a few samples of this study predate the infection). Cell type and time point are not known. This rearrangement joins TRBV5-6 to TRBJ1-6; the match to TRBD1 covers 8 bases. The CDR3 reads CASSPAWTGRRTSPLHF. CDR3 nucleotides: TGTGCCAGCAGCCCCGCTTGGACAGGGCGGAGGACTTCACCCCTCCACTTT.